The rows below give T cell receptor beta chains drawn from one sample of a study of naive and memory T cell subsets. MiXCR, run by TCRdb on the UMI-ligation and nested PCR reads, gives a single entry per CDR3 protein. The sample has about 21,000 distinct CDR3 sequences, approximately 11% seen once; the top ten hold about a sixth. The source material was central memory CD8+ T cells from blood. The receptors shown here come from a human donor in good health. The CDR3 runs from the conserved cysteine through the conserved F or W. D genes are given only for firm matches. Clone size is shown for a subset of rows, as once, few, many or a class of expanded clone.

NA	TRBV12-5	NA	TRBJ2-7	TGTGCTAGTGGTGTGGTACAGGGCGAGCAGTACTTC	CASGVVQGEQYF
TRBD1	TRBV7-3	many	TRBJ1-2	TGTGCCAGCAGCAGGACAGGGGGCCCTATCGGCGCGGGCTACACCTTC	CASSRTGGPIGAGYTF
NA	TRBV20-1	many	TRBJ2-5	TGCAGTGCTAGTGATGGATCGTACCAAGAGACCCAGTACTTC	CSASDGSYQETQYF
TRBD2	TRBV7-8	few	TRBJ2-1	TGTGCCAGCAGCTTAATACCGAGGACTAGCGGAAACCACAATGAGCAGTTCTTC	CASSLIPRTSGNHNEQFF
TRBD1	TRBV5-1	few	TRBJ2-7	TGCGCCAGCAGCTTCCACCCGGGACAGGGGATATACGAGCAGTACTTC	CASSFHPGQGIYEQYF
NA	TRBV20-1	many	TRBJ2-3	TGCAGTGCTAGGGCTAGCCGGGGGGATACGCAGTATTTT	CSARASRGDTQYF
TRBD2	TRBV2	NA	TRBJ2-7	TGTGCCAGCAGTTTCACGGGAGGGGGAACCTACGAGCAGTACTTC	CASSFTGGGTYEQYF
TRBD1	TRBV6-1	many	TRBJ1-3	TGTGCCAGCAGTGAAAGGGACAGCGGGGTGGACACCATATATTTT	CASSERDSGVDTIYF
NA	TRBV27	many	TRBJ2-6	TGTGCCAGCAGTTTATACGGCAGCTCTGGGGCCAACGTCCTGACTTTC	CASSLYGSSGANVLTF
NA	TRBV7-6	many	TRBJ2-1	TGTGCCAGCAGCTTAGCGCAGGGGAATGAGCAGTTCTTC	CASSLAQGNEQFF
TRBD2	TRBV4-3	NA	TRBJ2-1	TGCGCCAGCAGCCAACCGAACCAAGCGGGACGCTACAATGAGCAGTTCTTC	CASSQPNQAGRYNEQFF
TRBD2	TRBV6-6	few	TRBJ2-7	TGTGCCAGCAGTTACTCTGGGGAGGCGGGAGGTGTTTACGAGCAGTACTTC	CASSYSGEAGGVYEQYF
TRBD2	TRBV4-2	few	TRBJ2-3	TGTGCCAGCAGGGGACTAGCGGGAGGGGGTTTGGATACGCAGTATTTT	CASRGLAGGGLDTQYF
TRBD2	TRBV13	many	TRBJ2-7	TGTGCCAGCAGCCTCGGGACTACCTACGAGCAGTACTTC	CASSLGTTYEQYF
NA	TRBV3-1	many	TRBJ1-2	TGTGCCAGCAGCCACGCCAACGGGAACTATGGCTACACCTTC	CASSHANGNYGYTF
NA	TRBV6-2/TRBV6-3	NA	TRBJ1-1	TGTGCCAGCAGTTACGGGGGGCAGAGGACTGAAGCTTTCTTT	CASSYGGQRTEAFF
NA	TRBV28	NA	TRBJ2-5	TGTGCCAGCAGTCGGGGAAGACCCCCGGAGACCCAGTACTTC	CASSRGRPPETQYF
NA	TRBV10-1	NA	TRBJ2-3	TGCGCCAGCAGTGACCTCGATGGCCGAGGGACAGATACGCAGTATTTT	CASSDLDGRGTDTQYF
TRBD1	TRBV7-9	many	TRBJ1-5	TGTGCCAGCAGCTTAGTTGGGACAGGGGGCAATCAGCCCCAGCATTTT	CASSLVGTGGNQPQHF
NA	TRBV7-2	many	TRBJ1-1	TGTGCCAGCAGCTTAGAGGGGTCATGGGGGAACACTGAAGCTTTCTTT	CASSLEGSWGNTEAFF
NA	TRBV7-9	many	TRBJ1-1	TGTGCCAGCAGCGACCACCCTATTGAAGCTTTCTTT	CASSDHPIEAFF
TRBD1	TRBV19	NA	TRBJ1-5	TGTGCCAGTCAGGGGGAGCGGGGGACTTGGGGCAATCAGCCCCAGCATTTT	CASQGERGTWGNQPQHF
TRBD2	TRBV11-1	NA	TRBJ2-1	TGTGCCAGCAGATCCCCAGCGGGAGTTCCCCACAATGAGCAGTTCTTC	CASRSPAGVPHNEQFF
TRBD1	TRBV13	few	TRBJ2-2	TGTGCCAGCAGCGCTCGGGACAGGTCTTGGGGGGAGCTGTTTTTT	CASSARDRSWGELFF
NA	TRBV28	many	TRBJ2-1	TGTGCCAGCAGCTACTTATTTTACAATGAGCAGTTCTTC	CASSYLFYNEQFF
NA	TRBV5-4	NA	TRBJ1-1	TGTGCCAGCAGCGCCTTCGACCAACTGAACACTGAAGCTTTCTTT	CASSAFDQLNTEAFF
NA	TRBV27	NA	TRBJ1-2	TGTGCCAGCAGTTTAGGAGGGGAAGGCTACACCTTC	CASSLGGEGYTF
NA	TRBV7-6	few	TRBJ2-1	TGTGCCAGCAGCTCTAAGGAGGGCCGGTACAATGAGCAGTTCTTC	CASSSKEGRYNEQFF
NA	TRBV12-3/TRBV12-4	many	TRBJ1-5	TGTGCCAGCACCCGCGGCAATCAGCCCCAGCATTTT	CASTRGNQPQHF
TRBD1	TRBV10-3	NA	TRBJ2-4	TGTGCCATCAGTGAGTCGGGACAGGGGATTTTAAACATTCAGTACTTC	CAISESGQGILNIQYF
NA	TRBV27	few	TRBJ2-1	TGTGCCAGCAGTTTAAAGGCGTACAATGAGCAGTTCTTC	CASSLKAYNEQFF
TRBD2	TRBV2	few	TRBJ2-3	TGTGCCAGCAGTGATCTGTCTGGGGAGGGAGATACGCAGTATTTT	CASSDLSGEGDTQYF
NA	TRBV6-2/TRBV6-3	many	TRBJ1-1	TGTGCCAGCAGTTACGGGATGAAGCGGGCTTTCTTT	CASSYGMKRAFF
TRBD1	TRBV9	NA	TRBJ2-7	TGTGCCAGCAGCGGGACAGGGGAAAGAGAGCAGTACTTC	CASSGTGEREQYF
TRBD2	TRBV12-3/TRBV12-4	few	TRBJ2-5	TGTGCCAGCAGTACTAGCGGGAGTAGGCAGACCCAGTACTTC	CASSTSGSRQTQYF
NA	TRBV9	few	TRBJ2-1	TGTGCCAGCAGCGTAGTCGGGAGCTCCTACAATGAGCAGTTCTTC	CASSVVGSSYNEQFF
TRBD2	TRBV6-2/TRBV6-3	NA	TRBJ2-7	TGTGCCAGCAGCCCCAGGCGGGGGTTCAACGAGCAGTACTTC	CASSPRRGFNEQYF
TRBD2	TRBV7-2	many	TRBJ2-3	TGTGCCAGCAGCTTTACTAGCGGGAGCACAGATACGCAGTATTTT	CASSFTSGSTDTQYF
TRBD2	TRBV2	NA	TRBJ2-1	TGTGCCAGCAGCCGTTCTCTCATAGCGGGAGGGCTTAATGAGCAGTTCTTC	CASSRSLIAGGLNEQFF
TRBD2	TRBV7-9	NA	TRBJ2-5	TGTGCCAGCAGCTTAGCGTTCGATAGCGGGGATCAAGAGACCCAGTACTTC	CASSLAFDSGDQETQYF
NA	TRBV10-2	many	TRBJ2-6	TGCGCCAGCAGTGTGCTAGGCTCTGGGGCCAACGTCCTGACTTTC	CASSVLGSGANVLTF
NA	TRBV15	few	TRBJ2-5	TGTGCCACCAGCAGAGGTCAATCAATTCGGGAGACCCAGTACTTC	CATSRGQSIRETQYF
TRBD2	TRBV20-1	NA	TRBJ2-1	TGCAGTGCCAAACCGGGGACTAGCCTCTACAATGAGCAGTTCTTC	CSAKPGTSLYNEQFF
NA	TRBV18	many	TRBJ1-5	TGTGCCAGCTCAGTGGCAGGGGAACAGCCCCAGCATTTT	CASSVAGEQPQHF
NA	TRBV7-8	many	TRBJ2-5	TGTGCCAGCGCGTCGGGTTCAGAGACCCAGTACTTC	CASASGSETQYF
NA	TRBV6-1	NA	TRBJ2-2	TGTGCCAGCAGTGAAATCCCCTCGGGATCGAACACCGGGGAGCTGTTTTTT	CASSEIPSGSNTGELFF